This TCR beta chain was documented in a study of regulatory T cells in long-lasting Graves disease. To make TCR beta libraries, researchers used iRepertoire HTBI primers and Arm-PCR of CDR3 regions. Using its own MiXCR run on the multiplex PCR reads, TCRdb lists one record per CDR3 protein. The sample has about 450,000 distinct CDR3 sequences; around 22% are singletons. The study, taken as a whole, reports: Preferential use of TRBV28, TRBJ1-2 and TRBJ2-5 was seen in persistent disease.

Only a few counts were recorded for this clonotype. Its specificity is unknown. The CDR3 runs to 15 residues. Per germline, CDR1 MDHEN and CDR2 SYDVKM. Trimming stripped 1 base from V and 3 bases from J, with 12 bases between. Time point described: persistent/refractory GD, antithyroid drugs over 5 years with positive TRAb. After RNA was extracted from PBMCs, the TCR library was made from it. Graves' disease diagnosis was established per American Thyroid Association guidelines. Patient provenance is recorded as an endocrinology department in Xi'an, China. As collected, the peripheral blood samples measured 7.5 to 9 milliliters each and went into EDTA tubes.

This TCR was sampled from a female donor with Graves disease. The sample was peripheral blood mononuclear cells (PBMCs), taken when the disease was refractory, from a patient treated with antithyroid drugs. The chain carries TRBV28 and TRBJ2-5; tentatively, D is TRBD1 (6 bases). CDR3 in amino acids: CASSLYRTVKETQYF. The CDR3 DNA follows: TGTGCCAGCAGTTTATATAGGACAGTAAAAGAGACCCAGTACTTC. The full variable domain, in which reference TRBV28 and TRBJ2-5 provide the parts outside the CDR3, is DVKVTQSSRYLVKRTGEKVFLECVQDMDHENMFWYRQDPGLGLRLIYFSYDVKMKEKGDIPEGYSVSREKKERFSLILESASTNQTSMYLCASSLYRTVKETQYFGPGTRLLVL.